The T cell receptor beta chain described here comes from a study of cytotoxic CD8 clonotypes in ibrutinib-treated CLL. Concerning this clone: What it binds is not known.

Genomic DNA in a quantity of 2 to 2.5 micrograms was derived from cryopreserved PBMCs for TCR beta libraries. TCRdb's copy holds only in-frame clones and misses some; the assay was immunoSEQ multiplex PCR. The sample holds about 300,000 clones, less than 85% seen once. This CDR3 contains 16 residues. CDR1 and CDR2 (germline): MDHEN, SYDVKM. V was cut by 5 bases and J by 0 bases, with 14 bases left in between. Study-level results: The clonality rise at ibrutinib response reflected private clonotype expansion. Clonality went up at ibrutinib response and then declined back toward baseline at progression. In comparison with age-matched healthy donors, baseline clonality was higher and tracked circulating CD8+ T-cell counts.

The TCR originated in a human donor with chronic lymphocytic leukemia. The source material was PBMCs, sampled at disease progression, from a patient treated with ibrutinib. The chain uses TRBV28 and TRBJ1-3; unclear D gene. CDR3 amino acids: CASSTEPNPSGNTIYF. In DNA form, the CDR3 reads TGTGCCAGCAGTACCGAGCCCAACCCCTCTGGAAACACCATATATTTT.